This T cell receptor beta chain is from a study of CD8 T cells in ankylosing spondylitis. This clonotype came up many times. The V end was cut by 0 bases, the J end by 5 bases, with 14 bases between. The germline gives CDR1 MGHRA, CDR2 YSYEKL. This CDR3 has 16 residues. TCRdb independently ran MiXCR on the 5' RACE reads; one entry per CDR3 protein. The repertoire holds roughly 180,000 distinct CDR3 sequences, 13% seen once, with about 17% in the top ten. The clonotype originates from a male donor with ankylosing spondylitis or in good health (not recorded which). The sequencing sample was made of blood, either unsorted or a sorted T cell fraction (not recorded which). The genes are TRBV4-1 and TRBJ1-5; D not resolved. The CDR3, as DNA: TGCGCCAGCAGCCAAGAGGCCTGGACGGGATATCAGCCCCAGCATTTT. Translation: CASSQEAWTGYQPQHF.